The 8 T cell receptor beta chains below were found in one sample sequenced in a study of blood T cell repertoires in COVID-19. Using immunoSEQ multiplex PCR, the repertoire was profiled, and TCRdb retains in-frame clones only, with some absent. The data show about 56,000 clones, roughly 87% seen once. The material sequenced was peripheral blood. The source is a woman in her sixties or seventies with COVID-19, enrolled during active disease.

V usage is TRBV29-1 and J usage is TRBJ2-3, with 8 bases lining up with TRBD2. Germline V gene lookup returns CDR1 SQVTM and CDR2 ANQGSEA. This CDR3 has 13 amino acids. J was trimmed by 1 base and V by 5 bases; bases with no gene match: 2. CDR3 sequence: CSVLSGGTDTQYF. The CDR3 nucleotides are TGCAGCGTTCTTAGCGGGGGCACAGATACGCAGTATTTT.

This chain links TRBV13 with TRBJ1-3; possible D gene TRBD1, 6 bases. V lost 2 bases, J lost 4 bases, and 15 bases lay in between. CDR3 length: 16 amino acids. In germline, CDR1 is PRHDT, CDR2 FYEKMQ (reference sequence). The CDR3 here is CASSLLLQGSGNTIYF. CDR3 in DNA: TGTGCCAGCAGCTTACTACTCCAGGGGTCGGGAAACACCATATATTTT.

The V gene is TRBV28, the J gene TRBJ1-1, with 9 positions matching TRBD1. There are 15 residues in the CDR3. Germline CDR1 is MDHEN and CDR2 is SYDVKM. V shed 5 bases and J 8 bases; nucleotides not matched to a gene: 12. CDR3 loop: CASSTTGQGWEEAFF. The DNA for the CDR3 is TGTGCCAGCAGTACCACGGGACAGGGATGGGAGGAAGCTTTCTTT. Full variable domain (outside the CDR3, taken from reference TRBV28 and TRBJ1-1): DVKVTQSSRYLVKRTGEKVFLECVQDMDHENMFWYRQDPGLGLRLIYFSYDVKMKEKGDIPEGYSVSREKKERFSLILESASTNQTSMYLCASSTTGQGWEEAFFGQGTRLTVV.

This clone was observed a single time. The chain couples TRBV30 to TRBJ1-1; D remains ambiguous. Germline CDR1 is GTSNPN and CDR2 is SVGIG (reference sequence). This CDR3 contains 13 residues. Trimming pared 2 bases from V and 3 bases from J, leaving 10 bases between. The CDR3 DNA follows: TGTGCCTGGAGTAATACCCTAGACACTGAAGCTTTCTTT. Translating gives CAWSNTLDTEAFF. The full variable domain, its missing parts supplied by reference TRBV30 and TRBJ1-1, is SQTIHQWPATLVQPVGSPLSLECTVEGTSNPNLYWYRQAAGRGLQLLFYSVGIGQISSEVPQNLSASRPQDRQFILSSKKLLLSDSGFYLCAWSNTLDTEAFFGQGTRLTVV.

The genes are TRBV2 and TRBJ1-5; a weak D match, TRBD1 (5 bases). CDR3 length equals 14 residues. The V gene lost 2 bases and the J gene lost 4 bases, with 9 bases spanning the gap. Germline V gives CDR1 SNHLY, CDR2 FYNNEI. The CDR3, as DNA: TGTGCCAGCAGTGAACAGGGAAGAAATCAGCCCCAGCATTTT. Translation: CASSEQGRNQPQHF. The complete variable domain, with remaining parts taken from reference TRBV2 and TRBJ1-5, reads EPEVTQTPSHQVTQMGQEVILRCVPISNHLYFYWYRQILGQKVEFLVSFYNNEISEKSEIFDDQFSVERPDGSNFTLKIRSTKLEDSAMYFCASSEQGRNQPQHFGDGTRLSIL.

This rearrangement joins TRBV5-6 to TRBJ2-7; 11 bases are shared with TRBD2. V trimming: 3 bases; J trimming: 1 base; junction bases outside the gene matches: 9. CDR1 SGHDT and CDR2 YYEEEE come from the germline V gene. The CDR3 spans 17 residues. The CDR3: CASSSFSPSGRSYEQYF. CDR3 DNA: TGTGCCAGCAGCTCCTTTTCTCCTAGCGGGAGGTCCTACGAGCAGTACTTC. The full variable domain, rest sourced from reference TRBV5-6 and TRBJ2-7, is DAGVTQSPTHLIKTRGQQVTLRCSPKSGHDTVSWYQQALGQGPQFIFQYYEEEERQRGNFPDRFSGHQFPNYSSELNVNALLLGDSALYLCASSSFSPSGRSYEQYFGPGTRLTVT.

The gene calls are TRBV27 and TRBJ2-7; possible D gene TRBD2, 6 bases. V dropped 5 bases and J dropped 6 bases, with 11 bases sitting between them. Looked up from germline, CDR1 is MNHEY and CDR2 is SMNVEV (reference sequence). The CDR3 loop spans 12 amino acids. CDR3: CASSPQGGEQYF. The CDR3 DNA follows: TGTGCCAGCAGTCCCCAGGGAGGCGAGCAGTACTTC.

The chain uses TRBV2 and TRBJ2-5; 8 positions match TRBD2. The CDR3 is 14 amino acids. The V gene's germline CDR1 is SNHLY and CDR2 FYNNEI. The junction had 5 bases not matched to a gene; V was cut back by 4 bases and J by 4 bases. The CDR3 spells CASSVIRGGETQYF. As DNA, the CDR3 is TGTGCCAGCAGTGTAATCCGGGGGGGAGAGACCCAGTACTTC.